Each of the 9 T cell receptor beta chains below was sequenced from the same sample in a study of T cell responses to AZD1222 COVID-19 vaccine. Clones were sequenced by immunoSEQ multiplex PCR, and TCRdb holds only the in-frame ones, with some missing. The sample records some 100,000 clones, roughly 90% being singletons. Sequences were derived from peripheral blood, sampled on day 0 of AZD1222 vaccination. Receptor source: an adult in good health.

V usage is TRBV5-6 and J usage is TRBJ1-6, with TRBD1 matching over 10 bases. Germline loops: CDR1 SGHDT, CDR2 YYEEEE. V lost 3 bases to trimming and J lost 6 bases; unmatched junction nucleotides: 6. The CDR3 runs to 16 residues. The CDR3 sequence is CASSWGTGEGNSPLHF. The CDR3 region has the DNA TGTGCCAGCAGCTGGGGGACAGGGGAAGGTAATTCACCCCTCCACTTT.

The chain carries TRBV7-9 and TRBJ2-1; D may be TRBD1 (5 bases). Germline CDR1 is SEHNR and CDR2 is FQNEAQ (reference sequence). This CDR3 spans 12 amino acids. The V end lost 8 bases, the J end lost 10 bases, and 15 bases lay between the germline ends. In DNA form, the CDR3 reads TGTGCCAGCCTGGGGCAGGGCCGCGAGCAGTTCTTC. It encodes CASLGQGREQFF.

The rearrangement joins TRBV4-1 to TRBJ1-3, with D maybe TRBD1 (5 bases). This CDR3 is 17 amino acids long. CDR1 MGHRA and CDR2 YSYEKL come from the germline V gene. V lost 3 bases, J lost 4 bases, and 19 bases lay in between. CDR3 in amino acids: CASSQNSAGGSGNTIYF. CDR3 bases: TGCGCCAGCAGCCAGAATTCGGCCGGGGGATCCGGAAACACCATATATTTT.

The rearrangement joins TRBV5-1 to TRBJ1-6; tentative D call: TRBD1 (6 bases). V was pared by 4 bases and J by 6 bases, with 8 bases between. The CDR3 has 13 residues. Per germline, CDR1 SGHRS and CDR2 YFSETQ. The CDR3 DNA follows: TGCGCCAGCAGCGACAGGTTTAATTCACCCCTCCACTTT. Residues: CASSDRFNSPLHF.

The rearrangement joins TRBV19 to TRBJ1-5; a possible D gene is TRBD1 (6 bases). The V gene's germline CDR1 is LNHDA and CDR2 SQIVND (reference sequence). This CDR3 contains 14 residues. Trimming left V 9 bases short and J 1 base short, with 13 bases between. As DNA, the CDR3 is TGTGCCAGCGGGGGGCGGACGAGCAATCAGCCCCAGCATTTT. This gives the protein CASGGRTSNQPQHF. Supplemented by reference TRBV19 and TRBJ1-5, the full variable domain reads DGGITQSPKYLFRKEGQNVTLSCEQNLNHDAMYWYRQDPGQGLRLIYYSQIVNDFQKGDIAEGYSVSREKKESFPLTVTSAQKNPTAFYLCASGGRTSNQPQHFGDGTRLSIL.

The gene calls are TRBV5-1 and TRBJ1-4, with TRBD1 identical over 8 bases. Losses at the gene ends were 7 bases for V and 4 bases for J; bases not matched to a gene: 6. Germline CDR1 reads SGHRS; CDR2 reads YFSETQ. CDR3 length: 14 amino acids. The CDR3 nucleotides read TGCGCCAGCGGGACGGGACAGGTTAATGAAAAACTGTTTTTT. Residues: CASGTGQVNEKLFF.

This chain joins TRBV19 and TRBJ1-6; D is uncertain. Germline CDR1 LNHDA, CDR2 SQIVND (reference sequence). V lost 5 bases and J lost 7, with 18 bases in between. There are 16 residues in the CDR3. The CDR3 loop is CASSPAWQSRNSPLHF. The CDR3 nucleotides are TGTGCCAGTAGTCCGGCGTGGCAGTCGCGCAATTCACCCCTCCACTTT.

The chain carries TRBV6-6 and TRBJ2-4, with D possibly being TRBD1 or TRBD2 (5 bases each). Germline values: CDR1 MNHNY, CDR2 SVGAGI (reference sequence). Trimming cost V 0 bases and J 11 bases, with 5 bases left between them. This CDR3 has 11 amino acids. The chain's CDR3 is CASSYSGVQYF. The CDR3 region has the DNA TGTGCCAGCAGTTACTCGGGGGTTCAGTACTTC.

This chain's CDR3 is CASSLTLGGNEQYF. CDR3 nucleotide sequence: TGTGCCAGCAGCTTAACACTAGGGGGCAACGAGCAGTACTTC. V and J are TRBV7-9 and TRBJ2-7; 7 bases map to TRBD1. CDR1 SEHNR and CDR2 FQNEAQ come from the germline V gene (reference sequence). With V trimmed by 2 bases and J by 5 bases, 6 bases remained unmatched. This CDR3 region has 14 residues.